The present entry profiles one TCR beta chain with its context. The target of this receptor is not known. Base-call qualities are not available, and no considerably larger clone is one nucleotide away. This entry comes from a study of human T cells and chemical hapten exposure (dated by TCRdb to the early 2020s). With regard to the full study: For sensitization, 2% DPC in acetone was applied to a 2 cm by 2 cm area of upper inner arm skin. Weekly therapeutic DPC doses were additionally applied to the scalp of patients throughout the approximately 24-week study period. Patch testing was done on the upper back using Finn chambers containing 0.01% DPC, and results were scored after 6 days according to International Contact Dermatitis Research Group standards. The patient cohort, mostly female, included alopecia areata with under or over 50% scalp involvement, alopecia totalis and alopecia universalis. Libraries were pooled for sequencing, and per-sample TCR yields varied mainly because of small differences in library volumes within the pool. This study followed changes in the peripheral blood TCR repertoire in vivo during primary and secondary sensitization of alopecia patients to the hapten diphenylcyclopropenone (DPC). Blood samples were taken from patients before sensitization (week 0) and then at 2, 6 and about 24 weeks after DPC sensitization. For TCR sequencing, blood came from about 29 alopecia patients at anywhere from one to four time points (pre-sensitization, 2, 6 and 24 weeks). Overall results and qualifications from the work: After repeated subsampling, the strength of the expansion versus patch-test correlation and the threshold at which it became significant changed. Patch test score was positively correlated with the number of PT1 expanded TCRs, with significance at thresholds 8, 16 and 32 but not at 4. Because every patient had alopecia, a presumed autoimmune disease, the patients' immune response might differ from that of healthy individuals. No change with DPC sensitization was found in the number of TCRs above 1 in 1000 frequency, and no evidence of global repertoire structure alterations was found. Compared with pre-sensitization or healthy control sets, expanded TCRs formed significantly more large CDR3 similarity clusters, which is consistent with antigen-driven responses.

The method was RACE. The sequencing machine was a NextSeq 500. During library preparation, unique molecular identifiers were attached to individual cDNA molecules so that TCRs could be counted in a quantitative, reproducible way. From each blood RNA sample, both TCR alpha and TCR beta chains were sequenced. The authors' analysis ran thus. A median of around 96,000 TCRs per sample was observed, with a range of 23,224 to 690,600. V, J and CDR3 annotation of the TCR reads was carried out using the Decombinator software suite. For PS versus PT1 abundance plots, all samples were subsampled to the same number of TCRs (28,000). Expanded TCRs were defined as absent before sensitization and observed at least eight times at the 2-week time point. Starting from the raw public reads, TCRdb applied fastp trimming at Q25, assembled clones with MiXCR and retained in-frame beta chains. One record per CDR3 amino acid sequence lists the most common genes and DNA. The V and J calls reflect TCRdb's pipeline rather than the authors' work. The sample includes approximately 97,000 distinct CDR3 sequences, with around a quarter observed a single time. Approximately 10% of the sample is held by the ten biggest clonotypes.

As encoded in the germline V gene (reference sequence), CDR1 is DFQATT while CDR2 is SNEGSKA. From cysteine to phenylalanine, the CDR3 is 13 amino acids long. Only the CDR3 DNA is retained, 39 bases long and in frame from the first base. The intended sense of this specimen's time point label: patch test 3, about 24 weeks after DPC sensitization. In light of the paper, this sample's treatment or condition label describes: therapeutic diphenylcyclopropenone sensitization with weekly scalp DPC. At each patch-test visit, blood was drawn before the patch test was applied. To be eligible, patients had to be aged 18 to 70, diagnosed with alopecia and judged suitable for DPC therapy, while pregnant patients were excluded. Unfractionated whole blood was collected in Tempus Blood RNA tubes, and total RNA was extracted from that blood.

In this chain, TRBV20-1 is recombined with TRBJ2-3, and TRBD2 may be the D gene, going by 5 matching bases. The TCR comes from a man aged 40-50 years with alopecia areata. Some clones in this sample may be carry-over from other donors' samples. The sequencing used whole blood, collected in connection with sensitization to the hapten diphenylcyclopropenone (DPC). The CDR3: CSTSPSGQITQYF. The bases are TGCAGCACTTCCCCGAGCGGCCAGATTACGCAGTATTTT.